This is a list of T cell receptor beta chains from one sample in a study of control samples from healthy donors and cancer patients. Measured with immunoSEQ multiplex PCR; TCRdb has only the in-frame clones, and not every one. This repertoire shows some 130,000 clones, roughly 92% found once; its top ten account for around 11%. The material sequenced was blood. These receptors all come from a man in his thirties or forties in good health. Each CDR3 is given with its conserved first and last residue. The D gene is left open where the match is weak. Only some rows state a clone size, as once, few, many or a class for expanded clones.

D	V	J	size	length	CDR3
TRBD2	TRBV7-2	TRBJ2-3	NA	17	CASSSGLAGWVADTQYF
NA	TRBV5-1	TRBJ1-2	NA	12	CASRRERDGYTF
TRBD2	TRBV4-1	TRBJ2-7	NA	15	CASSQAVAGMNEQYF
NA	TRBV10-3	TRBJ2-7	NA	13	CAIERNHGDEQYF
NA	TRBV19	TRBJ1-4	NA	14	CASSFSRGNEKLFF
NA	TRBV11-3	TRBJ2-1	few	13	CASSALTTNEQFF
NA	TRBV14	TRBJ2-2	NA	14	CASSQYGGPGELFF
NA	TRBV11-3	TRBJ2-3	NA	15	CASSSRLGSTDTQYF
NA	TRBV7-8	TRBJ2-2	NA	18	CASSLGVTVGPNTGELFF
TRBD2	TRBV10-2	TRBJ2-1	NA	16	CASSDLGTSVYNEQFF
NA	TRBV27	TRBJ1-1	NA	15	CASSPRTSMNTEAFF
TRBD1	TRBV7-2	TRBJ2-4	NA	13	CASSPGGGNIQYF
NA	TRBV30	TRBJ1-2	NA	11	CAWSERDGYTF
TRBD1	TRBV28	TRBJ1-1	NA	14	CASSIDRVGTEAFF
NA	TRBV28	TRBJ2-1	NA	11	CASSLSNEQFF
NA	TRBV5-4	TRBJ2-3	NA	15	CASSQDLKGSDTQYF
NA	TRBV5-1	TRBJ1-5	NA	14	CASKRDTSNQPQHF
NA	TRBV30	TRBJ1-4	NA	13	CACRDGRGEKLFF
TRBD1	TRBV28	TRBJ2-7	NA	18	CASSPLRRGRRSLGEQYF
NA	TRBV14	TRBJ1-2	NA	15	CASSLSGASGYGYTF
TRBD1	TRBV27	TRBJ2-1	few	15	CASSKGTAAYNEQFF
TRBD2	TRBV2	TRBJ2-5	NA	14	CASSVSGSQETQYF
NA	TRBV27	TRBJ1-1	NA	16	CASRHQGMGMNTEAFF
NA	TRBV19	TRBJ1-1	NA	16	CASSINPRAPNTEAFF
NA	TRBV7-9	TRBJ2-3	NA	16	CASSLGVGASTDTQYF
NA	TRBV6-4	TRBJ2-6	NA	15	CASSDSNSGANVLTF
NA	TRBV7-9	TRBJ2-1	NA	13	CASSLGSTVEQFF
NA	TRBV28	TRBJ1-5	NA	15	CASSFESRGREPQHF
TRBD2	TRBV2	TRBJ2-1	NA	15	CASSEGLVVYNEQFF
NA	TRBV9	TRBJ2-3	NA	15	CASSADQGGADTQYF
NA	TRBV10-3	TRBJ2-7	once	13	CAISDDISYEQYF
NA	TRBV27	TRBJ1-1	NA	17	CASSFGSLGELNTEAFF
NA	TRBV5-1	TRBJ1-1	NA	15	CASSLVRPMNTEAFF
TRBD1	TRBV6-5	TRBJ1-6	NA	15	CASRMTGFGNSPLHF
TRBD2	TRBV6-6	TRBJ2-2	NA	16	CASSYWASGNTGELFF
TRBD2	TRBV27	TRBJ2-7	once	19	CASSLEGAGSYTSSYEQYF
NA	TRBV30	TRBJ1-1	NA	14	CAWSVGQLNTEAFF
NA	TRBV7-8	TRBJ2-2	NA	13	CASSLGGIGELFF
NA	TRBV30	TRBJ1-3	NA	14	CAWSDNRDGNTIYF
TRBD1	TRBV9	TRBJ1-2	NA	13	CASRGTGGDGYTF
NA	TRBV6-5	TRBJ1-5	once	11	CAASGGQPQHF
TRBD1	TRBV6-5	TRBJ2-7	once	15	CASLQQGALAYEQYF
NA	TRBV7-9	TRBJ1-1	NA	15	CASSFIDRKNTEAFF
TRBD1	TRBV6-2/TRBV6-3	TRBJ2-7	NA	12	CASSDRVYEQYF
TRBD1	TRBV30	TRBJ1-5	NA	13	CAWTTGEGQPQHF
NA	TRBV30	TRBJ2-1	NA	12	CAWSRGGYEQFF
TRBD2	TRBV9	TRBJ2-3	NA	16	CASSALAGGGTDTQYF
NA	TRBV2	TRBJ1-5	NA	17	CASSEAPDYLSNQPQHF
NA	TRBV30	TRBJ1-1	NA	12	CAWTSTDTEAFF
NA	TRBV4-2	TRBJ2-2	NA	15	CASSQDRRNTGELFF
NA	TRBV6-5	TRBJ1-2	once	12	CASSQHNYGYTF
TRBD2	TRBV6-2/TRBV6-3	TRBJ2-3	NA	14	CASSQREGTDTQYF
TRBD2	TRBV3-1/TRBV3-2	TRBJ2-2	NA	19	CASRTKHSGRRVGAGELFF